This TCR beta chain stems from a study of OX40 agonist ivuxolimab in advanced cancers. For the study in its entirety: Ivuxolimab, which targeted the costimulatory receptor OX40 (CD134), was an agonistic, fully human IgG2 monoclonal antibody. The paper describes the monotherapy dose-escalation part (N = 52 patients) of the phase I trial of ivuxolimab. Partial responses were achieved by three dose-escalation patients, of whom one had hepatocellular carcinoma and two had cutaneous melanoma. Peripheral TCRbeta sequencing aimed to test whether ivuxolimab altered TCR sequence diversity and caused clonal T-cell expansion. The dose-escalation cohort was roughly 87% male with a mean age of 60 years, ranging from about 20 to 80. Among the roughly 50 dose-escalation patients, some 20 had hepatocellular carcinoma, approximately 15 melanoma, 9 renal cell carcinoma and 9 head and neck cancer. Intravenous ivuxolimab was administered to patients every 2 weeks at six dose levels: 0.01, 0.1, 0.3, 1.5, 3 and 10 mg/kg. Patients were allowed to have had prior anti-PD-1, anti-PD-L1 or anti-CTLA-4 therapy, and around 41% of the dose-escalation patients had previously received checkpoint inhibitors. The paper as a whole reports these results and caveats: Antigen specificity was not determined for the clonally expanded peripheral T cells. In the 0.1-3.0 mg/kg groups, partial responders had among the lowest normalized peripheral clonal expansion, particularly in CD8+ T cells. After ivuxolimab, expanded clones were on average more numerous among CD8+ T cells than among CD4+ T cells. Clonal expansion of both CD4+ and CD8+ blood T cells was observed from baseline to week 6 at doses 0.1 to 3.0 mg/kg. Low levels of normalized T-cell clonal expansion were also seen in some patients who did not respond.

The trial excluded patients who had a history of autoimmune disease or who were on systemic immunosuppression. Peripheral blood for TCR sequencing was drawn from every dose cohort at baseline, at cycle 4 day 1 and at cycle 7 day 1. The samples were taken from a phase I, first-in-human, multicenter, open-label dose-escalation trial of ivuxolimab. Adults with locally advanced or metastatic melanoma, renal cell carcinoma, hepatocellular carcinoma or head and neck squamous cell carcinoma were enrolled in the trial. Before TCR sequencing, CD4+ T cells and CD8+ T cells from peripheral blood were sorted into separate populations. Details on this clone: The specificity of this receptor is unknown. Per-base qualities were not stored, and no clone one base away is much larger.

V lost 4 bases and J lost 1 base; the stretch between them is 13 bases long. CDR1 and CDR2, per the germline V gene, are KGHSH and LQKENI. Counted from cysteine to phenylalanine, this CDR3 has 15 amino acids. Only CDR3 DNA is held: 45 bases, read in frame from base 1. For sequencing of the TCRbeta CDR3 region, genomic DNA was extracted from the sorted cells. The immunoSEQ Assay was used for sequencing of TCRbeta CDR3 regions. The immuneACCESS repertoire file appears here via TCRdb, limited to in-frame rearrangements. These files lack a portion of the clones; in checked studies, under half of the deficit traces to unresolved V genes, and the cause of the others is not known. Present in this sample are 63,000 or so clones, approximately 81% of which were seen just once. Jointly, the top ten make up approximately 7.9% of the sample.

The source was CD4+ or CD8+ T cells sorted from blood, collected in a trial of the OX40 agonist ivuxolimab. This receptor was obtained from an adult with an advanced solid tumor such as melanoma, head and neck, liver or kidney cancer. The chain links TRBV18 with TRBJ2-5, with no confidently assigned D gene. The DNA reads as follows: TGTGCCAGCTCACGTAGCCGGGCAGGCCAAGAGACCCAGTACTTC. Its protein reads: CASSRSRAGQETQYF.